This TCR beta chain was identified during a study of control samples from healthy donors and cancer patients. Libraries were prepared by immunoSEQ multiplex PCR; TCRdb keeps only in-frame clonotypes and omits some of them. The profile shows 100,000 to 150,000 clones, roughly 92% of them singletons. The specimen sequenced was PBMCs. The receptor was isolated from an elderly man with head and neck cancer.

This CDR3 reads CASSQGTTSGQETQYF. In DNA form, the CDR3 reads TGCGCCAGCAGCCAAGGTACGACTAGCGGCCAAGAGACCCAGTACTTC. The chain links TRBV4-3 to TRBJ2-5; 9 bases agree with TRBD2. The CDR3 length is 16 residues. V was clipped by 1 base and J by 1 base; unmatched bases: 4. CDR1 and CDR2 from the germline V gene are LGHNA and YSLEER.